Shown below are 24 T cell receptor beta chains from a single sample sequenced in a study of T-cell reconstitution after alpha-beta-depleted transplantation in children. TCRbeta library preparation incorporated unique molecular identifiers. MiXCR was run by TCRdb on the PCR reads, yielding one entry per CDR3 protein. Of about 98,000 distinct CDR3 sequences in the sample, about 5.6% are singletons; the top ten hold around 5.6%. Sequenced here: PBMCs, mostly from graft donor cells, sampled 60 days after TCRalphabeta/CD19-depleted stem cell transplant. The source of these receptors is a female patient aged 2-9 years who had a stem cell transplant for Fanconi anemia, so the T cells may come from the graft donor.

V and J are TRBV5-1 and TRBJ2-5; the D gene is possibly TRBD1 (6 bases). Germline lookup yields CDR1 SGHRS and CDR2 YFSETQ. This CDR3 comprises 14 residues. Trimming pared 1 base from V and 1 base from J, leaving 8 bases between. CDR3 sequence reads: CASSLKTGQETQYF. The DNA of the CDR3 is TGCGCCAGCAGCTTGAAGACAGGCCAAGAGACCCAGTACTTC.

In its sample, this clonotype was seen many times. The J gene is TRBJ2-1, the V gene TRBV5-1, with 9 bases fitting TRBD2. In germline, CDR1 is SGHRS, CDR2 YFSETQ. Unmatched junction bases numbered 1, after V lost 0 bases and J lost 3 bases. The CDR3 loop spans 15 amino acids. The CDR3 region has the DNA TGCGCCAGCAGCTTGGCTAGCGGGAACTACAATGAGCAGTTCTTC. As protein: CASSLASGNYNEQFF.

At least ten counts were recorded for this clonotype. The chain uses TRBV12-3 or TRBV12-4 and TRBJ2-1; D is possibly TRBD1 (6 bases). The ends were cut back, 8 bases at V and 7 bases at J, with 21 bases in the middle. The CDR3 length is 15 residues. In DNA form, the CDR3 reads TGTGCCAGCGGGGGCTCTTTGTGGGGAAAAAATGAGCAGTTCTTC. Residues: CASGGSLWGKNEQFF.

By frequency in the sample, this clonotype is medium-sized. The rearrangement uses TRBV5-1 and TRBJ2-5; TRBD2 might be the D (5 bases). Germline values: CDR1 SGHRS, CDR2 YFSETQ. V lost 4 bases to trimming and J lost 5 bases, with 12 bases between them. This CDR3 is 13 amino acids long. The CDR3 region has the DNA TGCGCCAGCAGCCTACTAGTAGTGGAGACCCAGTACTTC. Its protein is CASSLLVVETQYF.

The sample holds many counts of this clonotype. The genes are TRBV6-1 and TRBJ2-2; a possible D gene is TRBD1 (6 bases). V gave up 6 bases and J gave up 6 bases, with 11 bases separating them. The germline CDR1 and CDR2 sequences are MNHNS and SASEGT. The CDR3 is 13 residues long. This CDR3 is CASRPGGPGELFF. CDR3 coding DNA: TGTGCCAGCAGACCTGGGGGCCCCGGGGAGCTGTTTTTT.

This clonotype was seen ten or more times. This rearrangement joins TRBV13 to TRBJ2-3; D is uncertain. Per the germline V gene, CDR1 is PRHDT and CDR2 is FYEKMQ (reference sequence). This CDR3 is built from 12 residues. Trimming pared 1 base from V and 6 bases from J, leaving 5 bases between. The CDR3 DNA is TGTGCCAGCAGCTTAGTCTCGGATACGCAGTATTTT. Protein product: CASSLVSDTQYF.

The chain employs TRBV5-5 and TRBJ2-5; the match to TRBD1 covers 9 bases. The germline V gene encodes CDR1 SGHKS and CDR2 YYEKEE (reference sequence). J lost 6 bases, V lost 0 bases, and 3 bases had no gene match. This CDR3 region has 14 residues. CDR3 nucleotides: TGTGCCAGCAGCTTGGACAGGGGGCGCAAGACCCAGTACTTC. Residues: CASSLDRGRKTQYF.

This clonotype has at least ten counts. The genes are TRBV2 and TRBJ2-7; TRBD2 matches at 11 bases. The germline V gene encodes CDR1 SNHLY and CDR2 FYNNEI. V lost 3 bases to trimming and J lost 6 bases; unmatched junction nucleotides: 10. The CDR3 extends over 16 amino acids. In DNA form, the CDR3 reads TGTGCCAGCAGTGAGCAGGGAGGAGGGACTAGCGGCGAGCAGTACTTC. Translation: CASSEQGGGTSGEQYF.

This clonotype has ten or more counts. J is TRBJ2-3 and V is TRBV2, with 12 nucleotides matching TRBD2. With V trimmed by 6 bases and J by 4 bases, 8 bases remained unmatched. The length of the CDR3 is 16 residues. CDR1 SNHLY and CDR2 FYNNEI come from the germline V gene. CDR3 in amino acids: CASSPKTSGSADTQYF. In nucleotides, the CDR3 is TGTGCCAGCAGCCCCAAGACTAGCGGGAGTGCAGATACGCAGTATTTT. Supplemented by reference TRBV2 and TRBJ2-3, the full variable domain reads EPEVTQTPSHQVTQMGQEVILRCVPISNHLYFYWYRQILGQKVEFLVSFYNNEISEKSEIFDDQFSVERPDGSNFTLKIRSTKLEDSAMYFCASSPKTSGSADTQYFGPGTRLTVL.

The chain joins TRBV6-8 to TRBJ1-2; D perhaps matches TRBD1 (5 bases). V was pared by 7 bases and J by 8 bases, with 20 bases between. The CDR3 runs to 14 residues. Germline V CDR1 and CDR2: MNHGY, SAAAGT. The CDR3 DNA is TGTGCCAGCAATATAGGACTGGGGGAGTGCGGCTACACCTTC. It translates to CASNIGLGECGYTF.

This clonotype was seen only a few times. The V and J genes are TRBV7-9 and TRBJ1-1, with TRBD1 as a possible D gene (5 bases). The germline V and J ends were trimmed by 4 bases and 8 bases, with 23 bases remaining between them. Looked up from germline, CDR1 is SEHNR and CDR2 is FQNEAQ (reference sequence). The CDR3 covers 16 residues. The CDR3 spells CASSYPTNRDGEEAFF. The CDR3 DNA is TGTGCCAGCAGCTACCCAACCAACCGGGACGGTGAAGAAGCTTTCTTT.

This clonotype was seen at least ten times. The gene calls are TRBV5-1 and TRBJ2-7, with 9 positions matching TRBD2. This CDR3 has 15 amino acids. The V segment lost 0 bases and the J segment 3 bases; nucleotides outside the gene matches: 4. In germline, CDR1 is SGHRS, CDR2 YFSETQ. In nucleotides, the CDR3 is TGCGCCAGCAGCTTGGGACTAGCGGAGATCTACGAGCAGTACTTC. Translation gives CASSLGLAEIYEQYF.

This clonotype was found a few times. The rearrangement joins TRBV5-1 to TRBJ2-5, with TRBD2 matching 11 bases. The V and J ends lost 4 bases and 4 bases, in that order; junction bases with no gene match: 6. This CDR3 is 15 amino acids long. The germline gives CDR1 SGHRS, CDR2 YFSETQ. The CDR3 region has the DNA TGCGCCAGCAGCAAAAACCTAGCGGGGGGAGAGACCCAGTACTTC. Its protein is CASSKNLAGGETQYF.

The rearrangement uses TRBV5-1 and TRBJ2-7, with TRBD2 matching over 8 bases. The CDR3 is made up of 16 amino acids. CDR1 is SGHRS, CDR2 YFSETQ, per germline. The junction had 9 bases not matched to a gene; V was cut back by 4 bases and J by 0 bases. The CDR3: CASSLWASGLSYEQYF. In DNA, the CDR3 is TGCGCCAGCAGCCTCTGGGCTAGCGGGCTCTCCTACGAGCAGTACTTC.

This clonotype was seen many times. V and J are TRBV3-1 and TRBJ2-1; D possibly corresponds to TRBD1 (6 bases). The CDR3 is 17 amino acids. V shed 1 base and J shed 0 bases, with 13 bases lying between them. Germline-derived CDR1 and CDR2 are LGHDT and YNNKEL (reference sequence). This CDR3 is CASSQARKGDSYNEQFF. The CDR3 bases are TGTGCCAGCAGCCAAGCACGAAAGGGGGACTCCTACAATGAGCAGTTCTTC.

This clonotype has a count of ten or more. The chain employs TRBV20-1 and TRBJ2-1; D might be TRBD1 (6 bases). This CDR3 region has 15 residues. Germline V gene sequence: CDR1 DFQATT, CDR2 SNEGSKA (reference sequence). Trimming pared 3 bases from V and 5 bases from J, leaving 17 bases between. For the CDR3, the DNA is TGCAGTGCTAGGGCCGGGGCGCAGGGGAACAATGAGCAGTTCTTC. Its translation: CSARAGAQGNNEQFF.

The rearrangement joins TRBV6-5 to TRBJ2-3; D not certain. Germline V CDR1 and CDR2: MNHEY, SVGAGI. The CDR3 consists of 15 residues. V was trimmed by 0 bases and J by 7 bases, leaving 14 bases between them. The CDR3 loop reads CASSYSKANRNTQYF. CDR3 DNA sequence: TGTGCCAGCAGTTACTCGAAAGCGAATAGGAATACGCAGTATTTT.

This clonotype has a count of ten or more. The chain has TRBV5-1 and TRBJ2-1, with a tentative D call TRBD2 (6 bases). The CDR3 contains 15 residues. CDR1 and CDR2 (germline): SGHRS, YFSETQ. The V end was cut by 0 bases, the J end by 1 base, with 8 bases between. The CDR3 loop is CASSLVLASYNEQFF. The CDR3 DNA reads TGCGCCAGCAGCTTGGTACTAGCATCCTACAATGAGCAGTTCTTC.

About this clonotype: A much larger clone differs from this one at a single base, so this may be a read error. The rearrangement joins TRBV4-2 to TRBJ2-1; 12 bases agree with TRBD2. The CDR3 spans 16 residues. Germline trimming cut 3 bases from V and 9 bases from J; bases unmatched to any gene: 9. Germline CDR1 reads LGHNA; CDR2 reads YNFKEQ. CDR3 coding DNA: TGTGCCAGCAGCCAGGTTGAGACTAGCGGGGGCGGTGAGCAGTTCTTC. This gives the protein CASSQVETSGGGEQFF.

This clonotype has ten or more counts. The J gene is TRBJ2-3, the V gene TRBV6-1; maybe TRBD2 (7 bases). This CDR3 has 17 amino acids. CDR1 is MNHNS and CDR2 is SASEGT in the germline V gene. Trimming cost V 5 bases and J 2 bases, with 20 bases left between them. In nucleotides, the CDR3 is TGTGCCAGCAGTAAAAGGGGGGGCGTCGGAAACACAGATACGCAGTATTTT. This codes for CASSKRGGVGNTDTQYF.

In this sample, this clonotype turned up a few times. V usage is TRBV7-3 and J usage is TRBJ2-7, with D perhaps being TRBD1 or TRBD2 (7 bases each). The germline CDR1 and CDR2 sequences are SGHTA and FQGTGA. V was shortened by 2 bases and J by 5 bases, with 25 bases between the two germline ends. This CDR3 has 18 residues. CDR3 amino acids: CASSLRGSIQGGIHEQYF. CDR3 nucleotide sequence: TGTGCCAGCAGCTTACGTGGGAGTATTCAGGGGGGGATCCACGAGCAGTACTTC.

This clonotype has only a few counts. The chain has TRBV3-1 and TRBJ2-3; 8 nucleotides align to TRBD2. Germline trimming cut 4 bases from V and 0 bases from J; bases unmatched to any gene: 3. The CDR3 has 15 amino acids. The germline gives CDR1 LGHDT, CDR2 YNNKEL (reference sequence). CDR3 coding DNA: TGTGCCAGCAGCCCAGGACTAGCTAGCACAGATACGCAGTATTTT. It is translated as CASSPGLASTDTQYF.

The chain combines TRBV25-1 with TRBJ2-7; no clear D gene. The germline CDR1 and CDR2 sequences are MGHDK and SYGVNS. This CDR3 contains 13 residues. V was trimmed by 0 bases and J by 0 bases, leaving 3 bases between them. The DNA for the CDR3 is TGTGCCAGCAGTGAATATTTCTCCTACGAGCAGTACTTC. It translates to CASSEYFSYEQYF.

This clonotype was seen repeatedly, ten times or more. V gene TRBV20-1 combines with J gene TRBJ2-3; 8 bases line up with TRBD2. This CDR3 has 16 amino acids. Germline values: CDR1 DFQATT, CDR2 SNEGSKA (reference sequence). The junction had 8 bases not matched to a gene; V was cut back by 0 bases and J by 3 bases. CDR3 protein: CSARDQPGGATDTQYF. The CDR3 DNA sequence: TGCAGTGCTAGAGATCAACCCGGGGGGGCAACAGATACGCAGTATTTT.